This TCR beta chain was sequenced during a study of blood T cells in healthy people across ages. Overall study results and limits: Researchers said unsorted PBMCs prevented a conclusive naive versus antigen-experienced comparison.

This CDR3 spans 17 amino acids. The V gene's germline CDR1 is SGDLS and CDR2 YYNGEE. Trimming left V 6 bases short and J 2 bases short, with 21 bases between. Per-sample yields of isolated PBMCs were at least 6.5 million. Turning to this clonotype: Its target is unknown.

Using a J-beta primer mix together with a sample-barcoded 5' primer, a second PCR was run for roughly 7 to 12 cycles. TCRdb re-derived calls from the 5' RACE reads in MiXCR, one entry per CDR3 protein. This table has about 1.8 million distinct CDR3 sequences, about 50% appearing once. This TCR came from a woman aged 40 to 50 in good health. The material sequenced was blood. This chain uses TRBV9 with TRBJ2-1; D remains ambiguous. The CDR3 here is CASMRDLGPPTYNEQFF. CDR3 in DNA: TGTGCCAGCATGAGAGATTTGGGTCCCCCCACCTACAATGAGCAGTTCTTC.